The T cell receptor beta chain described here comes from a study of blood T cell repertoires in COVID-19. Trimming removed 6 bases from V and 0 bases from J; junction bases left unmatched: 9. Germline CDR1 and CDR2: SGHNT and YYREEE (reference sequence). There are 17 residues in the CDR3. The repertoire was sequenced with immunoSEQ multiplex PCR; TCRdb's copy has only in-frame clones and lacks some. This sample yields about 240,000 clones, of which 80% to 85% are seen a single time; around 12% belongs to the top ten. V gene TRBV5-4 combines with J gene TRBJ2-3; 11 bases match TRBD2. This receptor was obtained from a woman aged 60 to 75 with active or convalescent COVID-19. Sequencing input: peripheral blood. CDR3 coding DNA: TGTGCCAGCACCCCTAGCGGGGGGTCGGGGAGCACAGATACGCAGTATTTT. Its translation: CASTPSGGSGSTDTQYF.